This record concerns one T cell receptor (beta chain) sequence. CDR1 is LNHDA and CDR2 is SQIVND in the germline V gene (reference sequence). Trimming left V 7 bases short and J 1 base short, with 20 bases between. This CDR3 has 17 residues. The data are from a study of blood T cell repertoires in COVID-19. Cohorts were determined from participant-reported clinical history. Authors' processing steps: Reference gene primers were amplified, and this amplification served to estimate nucleated cell counts. Here immunoSEQ multiplex PCR was the method, and the copy in TCRdb shows in-frame clones only, minus some. Clone size and V and J calls were adopted from that table, with D and trimming inferred from the DNA. The sample consists of over 200,000 clones, over 80% of them appearing once.

The clonotype originates from a woman between 25 and 40 years old who had been exposed to COVID-19. The sequencing sample was made of PBMCs or T cells enriched from blood (not recorded which). The chain uses TRBV19 and TRBJ1-5, with unresolved D. CDR3: CASKAIVGRGSNQPQHF. As DNA, the CDR3 is TGTGCCAGTAAGGCTATTGTGGGGAGAGGGAGCAATCAGCCCCAGCATTTT.